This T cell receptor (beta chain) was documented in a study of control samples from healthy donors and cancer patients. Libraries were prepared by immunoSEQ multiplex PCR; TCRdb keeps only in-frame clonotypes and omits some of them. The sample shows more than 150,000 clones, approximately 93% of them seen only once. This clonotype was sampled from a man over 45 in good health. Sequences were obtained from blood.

The CDR3 DNA reads as TGTGCCAGCAGTGACCGGGACAAAGGAAACACCATATATTTT. This encodes CASSDRDKGNTIYF. The chain is built from TRBV6-6 and TRBJ1-3; D is possibly TRBD1 (6 bases). Germline lookup yields CDR1 MNHNY and CDR2 SVGAGI (reference sequence). The CDR3 extends over 14 amino acids. Between the trimmed V and J ends, which lost 5 bases and 4 bases, there was a span of 12 bases.